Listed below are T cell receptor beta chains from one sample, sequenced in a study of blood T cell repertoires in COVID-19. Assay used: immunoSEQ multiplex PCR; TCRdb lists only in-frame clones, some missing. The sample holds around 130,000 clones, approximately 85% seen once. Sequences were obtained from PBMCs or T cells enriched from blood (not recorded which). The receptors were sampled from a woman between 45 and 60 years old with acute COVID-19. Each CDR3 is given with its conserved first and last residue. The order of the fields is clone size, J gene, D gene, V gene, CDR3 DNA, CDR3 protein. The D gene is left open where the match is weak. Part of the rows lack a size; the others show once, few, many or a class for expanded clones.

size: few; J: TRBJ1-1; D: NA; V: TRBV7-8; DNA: TGTGCCAGCAGCCCCCGCAGGGATAACACTGAAGCTTTCTTT; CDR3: CASSPRRDNTEAFF
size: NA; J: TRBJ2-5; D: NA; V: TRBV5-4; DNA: TGTGCCAGCAGCTTCTACGTAGGACTGGAACGCGAGACCCAGTACTTC; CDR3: CASSFYVGLERETQYF
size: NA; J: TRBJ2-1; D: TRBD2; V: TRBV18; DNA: TGTGCCAGCTCACCTCGGACTAGCGTTCTAGTGGATGAGCAGTTCTTC; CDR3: CASSPRTSVLVDEQFF
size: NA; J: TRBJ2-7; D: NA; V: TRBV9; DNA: TGTGCCAGCAGCGAGAGAGTAGCAGCCGAGCAGTACTTC; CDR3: CASSERVAAEQYF
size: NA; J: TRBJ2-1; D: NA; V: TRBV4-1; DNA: TGCGCCAGCAGCCAAGTTTTCGTGTCGGGCTCCTACAATGAGCAGTTCTTC; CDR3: CASSQVFVSGSYNEQFF
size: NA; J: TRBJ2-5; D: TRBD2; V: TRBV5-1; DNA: TGCGCCATCCTCAGCGGGAGGGGAGAGACCCAGTACTTC; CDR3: CAILSGRGETQYF
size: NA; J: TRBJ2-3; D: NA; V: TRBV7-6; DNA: TGTGCCAGCAGCTTAACCGTGACAGGTCCCACAGATACGCAGTATTTT; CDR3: CASSLTVTGPTDTQYF
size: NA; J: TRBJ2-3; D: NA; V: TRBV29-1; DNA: TGCAGCCTACGGCAGGGCACAGATACGCAGTATTTT; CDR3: CSLRQGTDTQYF
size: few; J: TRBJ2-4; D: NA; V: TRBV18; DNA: TGTGCCAGCTCACCCGGACAGCAAAATCAGTACTTC; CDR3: CASSPGQQNQYF
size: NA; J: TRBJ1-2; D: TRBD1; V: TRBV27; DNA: TGTGCCAGCAGATCAATTCAGGGGGCGGTTGGCTACACCTTC; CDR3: CASRSIQGAVGYTF
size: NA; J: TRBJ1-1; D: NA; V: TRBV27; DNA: TGTGCCAGCACACGTGACCCGAGAGGGACTGAAGCTTTCTTT; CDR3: CASTRDPRGTEAFF
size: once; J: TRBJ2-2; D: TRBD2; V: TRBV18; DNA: TGTGCCAGCTCACCGATAAAGACAGGACTAGCGGGAGCCGGGGAGCTGTTTTTT; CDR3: CASSPIKTGLAGAGELFF
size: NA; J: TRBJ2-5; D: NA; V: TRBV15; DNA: TGTGCCACCTCCGGAACGGGAGAGACCCAGTACTTC; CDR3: CATSGTGETQYF
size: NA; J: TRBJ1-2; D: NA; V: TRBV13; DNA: TGTGCCAGCAGCTTAGGCCGGGAGGGGATAAGCTACACCTTC; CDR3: CASSLGREGISYTF
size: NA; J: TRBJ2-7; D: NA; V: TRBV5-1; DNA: TGCGCCAGCAGCTCACCCGGAGTTCGAAACGAGCAGTACTTC; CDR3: CASSSPGVRNEQYF
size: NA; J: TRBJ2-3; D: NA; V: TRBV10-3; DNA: TGTGCCATCAGTGAGCTCCCCCCAGATACGCAGTATTTT; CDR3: CAISELPPDTQYF
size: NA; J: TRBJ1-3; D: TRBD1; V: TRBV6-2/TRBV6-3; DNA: TGTGCCAGCAGCCCGGGACAGGGGAAGGAATCTGGAAACACCATATATTTT; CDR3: CASSPGQGKESGNTIYF
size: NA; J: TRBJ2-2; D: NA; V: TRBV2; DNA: TGTGCCAGCAGTGTCAACAGGGAGGGCACCGGGGAGCTGTTTTTT; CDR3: CASSVNREGTGELFF
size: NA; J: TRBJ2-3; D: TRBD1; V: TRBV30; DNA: TGTGCCTGGAGCGATGGACAGGGGGCGACCACAGATACGCAGTATTTT; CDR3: CAWSDGQGATTDTQYF
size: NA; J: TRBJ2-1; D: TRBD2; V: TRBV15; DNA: TGTGCCACCAGCAGAGACCCATCGACTAGCGGGGTAAACAATGAGCAGTTCTTC; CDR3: CATSRDPSTSGVNNEQFF
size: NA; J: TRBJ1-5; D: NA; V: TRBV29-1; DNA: TGCAGCGTTCGGGTCCGCACCTACAGGGTAGGTCAGCCCCAGCATTTT; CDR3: CSVRVRTYRVGQPQHF